This TCR beta chain was sequenced for a study of blood T cell repertoires in COVID-19. At the level of the study: COVID-19 samples from acute and convalescent phases originated in the United States, Italy and Spain. T cells, B-cell-depleted T cells, or PBMCs supplied cDNA or gDNA.

Deletions cut 2 bases from V and 9 bases from J, with 9 bases between. Germline V gene sequence: CDR1 SGHDT, CDR2 YYEEEE. The CDR3 spans 12 residues. Original handling: By means of reference gene primer amplification, nucleated cell counts were estimated. Clones were read by immunoSEQ multiplex PCR, and TCRdb kept only the in-frame ones, dropping some. V and J calls and clone size follow that table, whereas D and trimming were derived from the DNA. This table has more than 80,000 clones, more than 75% appearing once. The chain employs TRBV5-6 and TRBJ2-1, with D perhaps TRBD2 (6 bases). The clonotype originates from a woman over 75 with active or convalescent COVID-19. Sequencing was performed on peripheral blood. CDR3 DNA: TGTGCCAGCAGCTTCCAGGGAGGTGAGCAGTTCTTC. It encodes CASSFQGGEQFF. Full variable domain (rest looked up from reference TRBV5-6 and TRBJ2-1): DAGVTQSPTHLIKTRGQQVTLRCSPKSGHDTVSWYQQALGQGPQFIFQYYEEEERQRGNFPDRFSGHQFPNYSSELNVNALLLGDSALYLCASSFQGGEQFFGPGTRLTVL.